This TCR beta chain came from a study of blood T cell repertoires in COVID-19. Clones were read by immunoSEQ multiplex PCR, and TCRdb kept only the in-frame ones, dropping some. The table records approximately 270,000 clones, 89% of them present only once. Sequences were obtained from peripheral blood. The sequence was obtained from a middle-aged man with acute or convalescent COVID-19.

CDR3 sequence (DNA): TGTGCCAGCAGTAGAGCCGGGACAGAAGATACGCAGTATTTT. It specifies CASSRAGTEDTQYF. V and J are TRBV11-3 and TRBJ2-3, with 7 bases fitting TRBD1. Germline trimming cut 6 bases from V and 5 bases from J; bases unmatched to any gene: 8. Germline assignment: CDR1 SGHNT and CDR2 YENEEA. CDR3 length: 14 amino acids.